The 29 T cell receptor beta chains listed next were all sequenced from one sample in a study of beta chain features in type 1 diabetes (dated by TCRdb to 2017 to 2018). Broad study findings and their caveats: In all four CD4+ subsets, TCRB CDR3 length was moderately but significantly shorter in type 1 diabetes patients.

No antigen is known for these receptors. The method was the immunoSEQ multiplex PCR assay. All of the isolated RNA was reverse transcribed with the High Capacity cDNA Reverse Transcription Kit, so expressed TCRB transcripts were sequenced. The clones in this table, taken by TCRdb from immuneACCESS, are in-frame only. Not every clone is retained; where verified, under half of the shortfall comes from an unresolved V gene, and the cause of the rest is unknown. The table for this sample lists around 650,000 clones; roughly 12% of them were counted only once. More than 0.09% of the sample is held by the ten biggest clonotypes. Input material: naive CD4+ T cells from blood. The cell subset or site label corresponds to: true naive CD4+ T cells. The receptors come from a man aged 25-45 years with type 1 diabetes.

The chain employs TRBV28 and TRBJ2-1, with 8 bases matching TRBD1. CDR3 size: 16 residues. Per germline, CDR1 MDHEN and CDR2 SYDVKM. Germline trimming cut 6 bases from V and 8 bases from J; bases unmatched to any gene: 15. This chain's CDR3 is CASSGPQGAIFDEQFF. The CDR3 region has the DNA TGTGCCAGCAGCGGTCCCCAGGGGGCGATTTTCGATGAGCAGTTCTTC. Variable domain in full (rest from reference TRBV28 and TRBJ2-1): DVKVTQSSRYLVKRTGEKVFLECVQDMDHENMFWYRQDPGLGLRLIYFSYDVKMKEKGDIPEGYSVSREKKERFSLILESASTNQTSMYLCASSGPQGAIFDEQFFGPGTRLTVL.

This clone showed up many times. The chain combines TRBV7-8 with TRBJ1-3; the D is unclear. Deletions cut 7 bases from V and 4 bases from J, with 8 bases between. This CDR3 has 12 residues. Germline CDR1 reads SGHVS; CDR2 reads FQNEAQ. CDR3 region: CASNGGGNTIYF. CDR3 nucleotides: TGTGCCAGCAACGGCGGCGGAAACACCATATATTTT.

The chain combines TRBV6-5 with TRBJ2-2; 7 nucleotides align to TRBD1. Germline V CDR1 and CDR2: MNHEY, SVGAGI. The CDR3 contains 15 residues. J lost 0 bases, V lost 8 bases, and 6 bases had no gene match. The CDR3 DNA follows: TGTGCCAGCTACTGGGACAGACCGAACACCGGGGAGCTGTTTTTT. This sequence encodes CASYWDRPNTGELFF.

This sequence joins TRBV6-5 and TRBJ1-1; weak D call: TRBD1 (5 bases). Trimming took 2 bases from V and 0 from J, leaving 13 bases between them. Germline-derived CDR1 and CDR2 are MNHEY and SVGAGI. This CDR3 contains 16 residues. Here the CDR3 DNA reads TGTGCCAGCAGTTACGGGGGGGAGCGCATGAACACTGAAGCTTTCTTT. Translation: CASSYGGERMNTEAFF.

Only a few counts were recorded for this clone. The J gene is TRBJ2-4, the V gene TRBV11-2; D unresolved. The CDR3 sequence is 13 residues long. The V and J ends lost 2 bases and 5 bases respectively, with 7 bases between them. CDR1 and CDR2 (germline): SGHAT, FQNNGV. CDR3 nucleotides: TGTGCCAGCAGCTTAAGCACCCAAAACATTCAGTACTTC. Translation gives CASSLSTQNIQYF.

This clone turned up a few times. The CDR3, as DNA: TGTGCCAGCAGCCAAGGGGCACACCGCCCGGATGAAAAACTGTTTTTT. Encoded protein: CASSQGAHRPDEKLFF. The chain carries TRBV14 and TRBJ1-4; D is uncertain. Trimming took off 1 base at V and 6 bases at J, with 15 bases between the two ends. From germline, CDR1 is SGHDN and CDR2 FVKESK. This CDR3 is built from 16 residues.

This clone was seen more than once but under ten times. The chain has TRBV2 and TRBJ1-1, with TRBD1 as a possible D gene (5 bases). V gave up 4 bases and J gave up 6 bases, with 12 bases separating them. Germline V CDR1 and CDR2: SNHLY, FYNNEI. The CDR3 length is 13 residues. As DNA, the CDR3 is TGTGCCAGCAGTGTCGGGGCCCCGGCTGAAGCTTTCTTT. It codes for CASSVGAPAEAFF.

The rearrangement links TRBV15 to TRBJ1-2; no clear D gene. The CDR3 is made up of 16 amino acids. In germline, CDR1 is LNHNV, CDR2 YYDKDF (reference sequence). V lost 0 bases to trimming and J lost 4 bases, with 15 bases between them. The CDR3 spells CATSRDVGPLIYGYTF. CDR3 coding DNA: TGTGCCACCAGCAGAGATGTAGGGCCGTTAATCTATGGCTACACCTTC.

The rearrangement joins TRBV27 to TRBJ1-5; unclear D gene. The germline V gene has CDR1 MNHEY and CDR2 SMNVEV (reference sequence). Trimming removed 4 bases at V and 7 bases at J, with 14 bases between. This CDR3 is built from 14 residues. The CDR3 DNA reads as TGTGCCAGCAGTTCCTACACGGAGTTGCAGCCCCAGCATTTT. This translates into CASSSYTELQPQHF.

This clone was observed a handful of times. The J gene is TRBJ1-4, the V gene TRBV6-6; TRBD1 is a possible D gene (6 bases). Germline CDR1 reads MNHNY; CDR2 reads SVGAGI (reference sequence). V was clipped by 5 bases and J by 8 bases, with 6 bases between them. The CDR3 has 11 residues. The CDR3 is CASSTGEKLFF. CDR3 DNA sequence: TGTGCCAGCAGTACAGGGGAAAAACTGTTTTTT.

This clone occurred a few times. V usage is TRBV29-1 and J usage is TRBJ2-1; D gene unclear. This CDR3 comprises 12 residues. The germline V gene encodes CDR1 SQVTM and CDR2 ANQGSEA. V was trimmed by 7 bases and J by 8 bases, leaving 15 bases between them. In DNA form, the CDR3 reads TGCAGCGCTGCGGAGTTTGATGATGAGCAGTTCTTC. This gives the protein CSAAEFDDEQFF.

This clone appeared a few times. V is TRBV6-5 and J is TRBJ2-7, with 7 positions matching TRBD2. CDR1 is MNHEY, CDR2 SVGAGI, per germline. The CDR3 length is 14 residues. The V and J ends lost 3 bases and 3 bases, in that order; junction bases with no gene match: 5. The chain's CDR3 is CASSYGGGDYEQYF. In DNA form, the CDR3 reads TGTGCCAGCAGTTATGGCGGGGGAGACTACGAGCAGTACTTC.

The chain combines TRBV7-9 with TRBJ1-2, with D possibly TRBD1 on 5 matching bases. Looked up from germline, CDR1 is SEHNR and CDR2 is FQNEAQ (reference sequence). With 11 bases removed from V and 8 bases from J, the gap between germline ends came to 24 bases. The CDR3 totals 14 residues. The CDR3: CASSQDTPMQGYTF. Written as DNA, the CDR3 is TGTGCCTCAAGCCAGGACACCCCGATGCAGGGCTACACCTTC.

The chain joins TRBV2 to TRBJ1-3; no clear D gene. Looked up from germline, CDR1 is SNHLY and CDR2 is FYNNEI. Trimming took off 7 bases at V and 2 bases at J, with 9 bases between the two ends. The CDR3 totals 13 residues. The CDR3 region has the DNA TGTGCCAGCAAACAGCTGCCTGGAAACACCATATATTTT. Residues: CASKQLPGNTIYF.

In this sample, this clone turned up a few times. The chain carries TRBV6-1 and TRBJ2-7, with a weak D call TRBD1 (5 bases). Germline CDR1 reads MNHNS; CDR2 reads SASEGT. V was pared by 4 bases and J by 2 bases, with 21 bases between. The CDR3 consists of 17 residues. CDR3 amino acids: CASSVEPSRAGTYEQYF. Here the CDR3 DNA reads TGTGCCAGCAGTGTAGAACCCAGCCGGGCAGGGACCTACGAGCAGTACTTC.

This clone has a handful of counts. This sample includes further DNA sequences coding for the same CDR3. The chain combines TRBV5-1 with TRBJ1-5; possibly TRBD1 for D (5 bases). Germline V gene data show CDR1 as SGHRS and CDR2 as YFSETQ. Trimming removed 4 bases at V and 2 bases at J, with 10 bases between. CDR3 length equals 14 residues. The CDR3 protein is CASSPGTGNQPQHF. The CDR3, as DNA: TGCGCCAGCAGCCCTGGGACCGGCAATCAGCCCCAGCATTTT.

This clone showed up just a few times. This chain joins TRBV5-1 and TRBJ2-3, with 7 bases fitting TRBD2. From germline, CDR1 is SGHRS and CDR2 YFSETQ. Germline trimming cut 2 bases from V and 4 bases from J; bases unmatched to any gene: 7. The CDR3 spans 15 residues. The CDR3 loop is CASSLLAQDADTQYF. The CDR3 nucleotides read TGCGCCAGCAGCTTACTAGCGCAAGACGCAGATACGCAGTATTTT.

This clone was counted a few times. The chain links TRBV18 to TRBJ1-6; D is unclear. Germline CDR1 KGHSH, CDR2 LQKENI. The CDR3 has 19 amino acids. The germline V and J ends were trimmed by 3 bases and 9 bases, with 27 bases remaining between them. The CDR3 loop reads CASSPNQIGVTLGRSPLHF. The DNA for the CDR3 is TGTGCCAGCTCACCGAATCAGATCGGAGTGACATTAGGGCGTTCACCCCTCCACTTT.

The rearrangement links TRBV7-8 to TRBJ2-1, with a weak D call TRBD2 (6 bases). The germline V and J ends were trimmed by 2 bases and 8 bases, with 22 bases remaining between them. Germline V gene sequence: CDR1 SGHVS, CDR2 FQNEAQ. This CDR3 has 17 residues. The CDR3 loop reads CASSLQGGGVLEHEQFF. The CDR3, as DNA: TGTGCCAGCAGCTTACAGGGCGGAGGGGTATTGGAACATGAGCAGTTCTTC.

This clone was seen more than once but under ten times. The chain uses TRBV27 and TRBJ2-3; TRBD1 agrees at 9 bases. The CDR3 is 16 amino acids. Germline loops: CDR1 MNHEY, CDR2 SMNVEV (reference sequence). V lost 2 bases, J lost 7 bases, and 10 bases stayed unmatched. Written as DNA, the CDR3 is TGTGCCAGCAGTTTAGGTGCGGACAGGGGACAGTATACGCAGTATTTT. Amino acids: CASSLGADRGQYTQYF.

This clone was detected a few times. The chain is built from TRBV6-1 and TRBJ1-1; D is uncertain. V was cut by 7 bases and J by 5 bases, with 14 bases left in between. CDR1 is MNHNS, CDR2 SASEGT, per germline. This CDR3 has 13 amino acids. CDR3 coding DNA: TGTGCCAGCACACAAGGAGTTGGTACTGAAGCTTTCTTT. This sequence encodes CASTQGVGTEAFF.

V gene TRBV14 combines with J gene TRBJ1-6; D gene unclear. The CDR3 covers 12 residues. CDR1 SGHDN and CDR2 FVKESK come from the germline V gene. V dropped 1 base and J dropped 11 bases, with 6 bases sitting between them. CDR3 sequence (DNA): TGTGCCAGCAGCCAAGCGGATGCACCCCTCCACTTT. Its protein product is CASSQADAPLHF.

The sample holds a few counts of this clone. The CDR3 protein is CASSFGQTTGHPNSPLHF. The DNA of the CDR3 is TGTGCCAGCAGCTTCGGACAAACGACAGGGCACCCTAATTCACCCCTCCACTTT. V is TRBV5-6 and J is TRBJ1-6; 7 nucleotides line up with TRBD1. This CDR3 is built from 18 residues. Germline CDR1 is SGHDT and CDR2 is YYEEEE. V lost 2 bases, J lost 6 bases, and 14 bases stayed unmatched.

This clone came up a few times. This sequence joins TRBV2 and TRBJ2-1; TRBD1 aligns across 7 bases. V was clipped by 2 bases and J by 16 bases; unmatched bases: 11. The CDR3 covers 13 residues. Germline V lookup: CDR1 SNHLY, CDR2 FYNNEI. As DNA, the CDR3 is TGTGCCAGCAGTGAAACTTATCCGGGACAGTTTTTCTTC. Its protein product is CASSETYPGQFFF.

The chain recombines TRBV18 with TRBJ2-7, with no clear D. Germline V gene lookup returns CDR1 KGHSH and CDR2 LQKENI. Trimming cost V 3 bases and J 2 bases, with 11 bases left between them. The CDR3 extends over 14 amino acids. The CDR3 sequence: CASSPPGVAYEQYF. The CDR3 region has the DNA TGTGCCAGCTCACCTCCTGGGGTGGCCTACGAGCAGTACTTC.

The CDR3 region has the DNA TGTGCCTGGAGTGTAACGGGACTAGACCAAGAGACCCAGTACTTC. Translated, it gives CAWSVTGLDQETQYF. V usage is TRBV30 and J usage is TRBJ2-5; 8 bases map to TRBD2. This CDR3 is 15 amino acids long. The V segment lost 0 bases and the J segment 0 bases; nucleotides outside the gene matches: 3. From germline, CDR1 is GTSNPN and CDR2 SVGIG (reference sequence).

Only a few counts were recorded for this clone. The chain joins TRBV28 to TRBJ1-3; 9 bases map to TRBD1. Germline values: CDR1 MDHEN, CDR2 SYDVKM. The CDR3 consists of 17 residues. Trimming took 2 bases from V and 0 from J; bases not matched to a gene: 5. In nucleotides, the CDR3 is TGTGCCAGCAGTTTACACAGGGGGCTTTTCTCTGGAAACACCATATATTTT. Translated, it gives CASSLHRGLFSGNTIYF. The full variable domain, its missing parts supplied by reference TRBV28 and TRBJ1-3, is DVKVTQSSRYLVKRTGEKVFLECVQDMDHENMFWYRQDPGLGLRLIYFSYDVKMKEKGDIPEGYSVSREKKERFSLILESASTNQTSMYLCASSLHRGLFSGNTIYFGEGSWLTVV.

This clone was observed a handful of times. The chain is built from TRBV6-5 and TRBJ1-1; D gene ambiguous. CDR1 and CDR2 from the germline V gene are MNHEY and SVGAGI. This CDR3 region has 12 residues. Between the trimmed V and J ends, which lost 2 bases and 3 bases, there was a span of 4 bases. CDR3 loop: CASSYGDTEAFF. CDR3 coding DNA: TGTGCCAGCAGTTACGGAGACACTGAAGCTTTCTTT.

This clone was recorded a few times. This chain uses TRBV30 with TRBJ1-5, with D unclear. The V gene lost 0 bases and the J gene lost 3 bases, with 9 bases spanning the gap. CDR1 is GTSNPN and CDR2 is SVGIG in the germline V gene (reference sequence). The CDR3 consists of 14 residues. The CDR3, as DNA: TGTGCCTGGAGTGTGGGCAGTTACAATCAGCCCCAGCATTTT. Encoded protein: CAWSVGSYNQPQHF.